Here is one TCR beta chain with its context. The antigen remains undetermined. This specimen comes from a study of identifying expanded T cells in peripheral blood. Study observations and caveats: Differentially abundant clones: roughly 1.3 between replicates, 16.4 at around 15 days, under 25 at four.

Looked up from germline, CDR1 is GTSNPN and CDR2 is SVGIG (reference sequence). After removal of 4 bases from V and 8 bases from J, the junction contained 7 bases not matched to a gene. The CDR3 loop spans 14 amino acids. Assay: immunoSEQ multiplex PCR; the TCRdb copy retains only in-frame clones and omits some. This sample yields roughly 56,000 clones, of which about four fifths are seen a single time; about 15% belongs to the top ten. This TCR derives from a person aged 18-70 years in good health. Sequenced input: blood. The J gene is TRBJ1-6, the V gene TRBV30; TRBD1 matches 8 bases. DNA for the CDR3: TGTGCCTGGAAGAGGACAGGGATTTATTCACCCCTCCACTTT. This encodes CAWKRTGIYSPLHF.